The 12 T cell receptor beta chains below all came from one sample that was sequenced in a study of T-cell reconstitution after alpha-beta-depleted transplantation in children. Construction of the TCRbeta library involved unique molecular identifiers. TCRdb fed the PCR reads into MiXCR, producing one record per CDR3 protein. The profile shows around 580,000 distinct CDR3 sequences, around 27% of them singletons. Sample: PBMCs, taken before TCRalphabeta/CD19-depleted stem cell transplant. The receptor source for this set is a boy younger than two with Wiskott-Aldrich syndrome, due to receive a stem cell transplant.

The chain links TRBV29-1 to TRBJ1-1; D gene unclear. The CDR3 is 14 amino acids. Germline V gene sequence: CDR1 SQVTM, CDR2 ANQGSEA. Trimming removed 3 bases from V and 3 bases from J, with 14 bases in between. CDR3 region: CSVDPGVGYTEAFF. Written as DNA, the CDR3 is TGCAGCGTTGATCCGGGTGTGGGGTACACTGAAGCTTTCTTT.

The chain links TRBV7-2 to TRBJ2-5, with 7 nucleotides matching TRBD2. Germline V gives CDR1 SGHTA, CDR2 FQGNSA. J was trimmed by 4 bases and V by 2 bases; bases with no gene match: 7. CDR3 size: 15 residues. The CDR3 DNA sequence: TGTGCCAGCAGCTTATGGCGGGGGATGGGAGAGACCCAGTACTTC. Encoded protein: CASSLWRGMGETQYF. Based on the CDR3 plus reference TRBV7-2 and TRBJ2-5, the full variable domain is GAGVSQSPSNKVTEKGKDVELRCDPISGHTALYWYRQSLGQGLEFLIYFQGNSAPDKSGLPSDRFSAERTGGSVSTLTIQRTQQEDSAVYLCASSLWRGMGETQYFGPGTRLLVL.

V and J are TRBV11-1 and TRBJ2-1; 13 bases match TRBD2. CDR1 and CDR2 (germline): SGHAT, FQDESV (reference sequence). V shed 5 bases and J 8 bases; nucleotides not matched to a gene: 15. The CDR3 covers 18 residues. CDR3 region: CASSLAFSTSGRTHEQFF. In DNA form, the CDR3 reads TGTGCCAGCAGCCTTGCTTTTTCGACTAGCGGGAGGACCCATGAGCAGTTCTTC.

This clonotype has only a few counts. The rearrangement joins TRBV20-1 to TRBJ2-7; TRBD1 aligns across 8 bases. In germline, CDR1 is DFQATT, CDR2 SNEGSKA (reference sequence). The CDR3 contains 16 residues. Trimming cost V 3 bases and J 2 bases; bases outside gene matches: 12. CDR3 residues: CSARGVTTGVTYEQYF. Here the CDR3 DNA reads TGCAGTGCTAGGGGTGTTACGACAGGGGTGACCTACGAGCAGTACTTC.

The sample holds one count of this clonotype. This sequence joins TRBV20-1 and TRBJ2-1; D may be TRBD2 (5 bases). Trimming shortened V by 8 bases and J by 2 bases, and 19 bases separated the two germline ends. CDR3 length: 15 amino acids. Germline assignment: CDR1 DFQATT and CDR2 SNEGSKA (reference sequence). The CDR3: CSSDPGNRAYNEQFF. As DNA, the CDR3 is TGCAGTTCGGACCCCGGGAATCGGGCCTACAATGAGCAGTTCTTC.

The rearrangement links TRBV20-1 to TRBJ2-1, with 7 bases lining up with TRBD2. Germline-derived CDR1 and CDR2 are DFQATT and SNEGSKA (reference sequence). The CDR3 consists of 17 residues. With 6 bases clipped from V and 4 bases from J, the junction kept 18 bases outside the gene matches. This CDR3 reads CSAPGRGMRAQYNEQFF. The DNA for the CDR3 is TGCAGTGCCCCAGGGAGGGGCATGCGGGCCCAATACAATGAGCAGTTCTTC.

This clonotype was seen only a few times. V usage is TRBV7-2 and J usage is TRBJ2-3, with 7 bases that match TRBD2. Germline loops: CDR1 SGHTA, CDR2 FQGNSA. The CDR3 sequence is 16 residues long. V gave up 1 base and J gave up 6 bases; unmatched junction bases: 10. The CDR3 is CASSLGLGLAGDTQYF. As DNA, the CDR3 is TGTGCCAGCAGCTTAGGGTTGGGATTAGCGGGTGATACGCAGTATTTT. The entire variable domain, with the rest obtained from reference TRBV7-2 and TRBJ2-3, is as follows: GAGVSQSPSNKVTEKGKDVELRCDPISGHTALYWYRQSLGQGLEFLIYFQGNSAPDKSGLPSDRFSAERTGGSVSTLTIQRTQQEDSAVYLCASSLGLGLAGDTQYFGPGTRLTVL.

This clonotype was seen only a few times. The chain recombines TRBV20-1 with TRBJ2-7; D could derive from TRBD1 or TRBD2 (6 bases each). From germline, CDR1 is DFQATT and CDR2 SNEGSKA (reference sequence). CDR3 length equals 12 residues. V lost 1 base and J lost 7, with 11 bases in between. CDR3 DNA sequence: TGCAGTGCTAGAGGGGGGGCGGGGGAGCAGTACTTC. Protein: CSARGGAGEQYF.

A few counts support this clonotype. The V and J genes are TRBV5-1 and TRBJ2-7; D may match TRBD1 or TRBD2 (5 bases each). Germline lookup yields CDR1 SGHRS and CDR2 YFSETQ. V lost 0 bases and J lost 6, with 16 bases in between. CDR3 length equals 15 residues. DNA of the CDR3: TGCGCCAGCAGCTTGGTCGGGACGGACCAGGGCGAGCAGTACTTC. Translated, it gives CASSLVGTDQGEQYF.

In its sample, this clonotype was seen a few times. The genes are TRBV5-1 and TRBJ2-1; 10 bases agree with TRBD2. The germline gives CDR1 SGHRS, CDR2 YFSETQ. This CDR3 contains 19 residues. Trimming removed 5 bases from V and 1 base from J; junction bases left unmatched: 15. The CDR3 protein is CASSVGPSGSRGSYNEQFF. DNA for the CDR3: TGCGCCAGCAGTGTGGGGCCTAGCGGGAGTAGAGGGTCCTACAATGAGCAGTTCTTC.

A note on this clonotype: This may be a read error, as it is one base from a much larger clone. The genes are TRBV5-1 and TRBJ2-3; D might be TRBD1 (6 bases). V lost 4 bases and J 1 base, leaving 7 bases between the germline ends. The CDR3 spans 13 residues. From germline, CDR1 is SGHRS and CDR2 YFSETQ. Here the CDR3 DNA reads TGCGCCAGCAGCCACAGGGGCACAGATACGCAGTATTTT. This sequence encodes CASSHRGTDTQYF.

V is TRBV5-1 and J is TRBJ2-7; 10 bases match TRBD2. CDR3 length equals 16 residues. The germline CDR1 and CDR2 sequences are SGHRS and YFSETQ. V gave up 0 bases and J gave up 2 bases; unmatched junction bases: 5. CDR3 in amino acids: CASSLDIAGGTYEQYF. DNA of the CDR3: TGCGCCAGCAGCTTGGATATAGCGGGAGGCACCTACGAGCAGTACTTC.